This T cell receptor (beta chain) comes out of a study of T cells in Graves' hyperthyroidism and ophthalmopathy. Notes on the study in general: Among thyroid clonotypes expanded above 0.001, most also appeared in blood. Classification by a 13 V-J model distinguished ophthalmopathy from stable hyperthyroidism.

Notes on this clonotype: The antigen is undetermined.

Exclusions: uncontrolled infection, other autoimmune disease, pregnancy, lactation. Diagnoses used clinical symptoms, serum thyroxine and TRAb, thyroid ultrasound and orbital computed tomography. The TCR beta CDR3 regions underwent amplification using RNA transcripts as the source. A first-round RT-PCR of the TCR CDR3 used the HTBI primer set. TCRdb independently ran MiXCR on the multiplex PCR reads; one entry per CDR3 protein. The data contain a few hundred thousand distinct CDR3 sequences, around 45% of them singletons. There are 11 residues in the CDR3. In germline, CDR1 is DFQATT, CDR2 SNEGSKA (reference sequence). V was pared by 8 bases and J by 4 bases, with 11 bases between.

The chain combines TRBV20-1 with TRBJ1-2, with D unclear. The sequenced sample was peripheral blood or thyroid tissue (not recorded which). The receptor comes from a woman aged 18-29 years with Graves' hyperthyroidism. The CDR3 DNA reads TGCAGTTTGGGCAGAACCTATGGCTACACCTTC. Amino acids: CSLGRTYGYTF.